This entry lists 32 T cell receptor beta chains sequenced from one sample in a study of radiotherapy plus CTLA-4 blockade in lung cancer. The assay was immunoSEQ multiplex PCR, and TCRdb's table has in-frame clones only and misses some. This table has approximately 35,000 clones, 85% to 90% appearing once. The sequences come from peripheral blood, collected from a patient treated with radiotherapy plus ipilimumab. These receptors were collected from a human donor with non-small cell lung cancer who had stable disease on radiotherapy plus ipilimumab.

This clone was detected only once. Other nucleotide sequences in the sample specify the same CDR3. The CDR3 loop reads CASSLGGTSGETQYF. The CDR3 region has the DNA TGCGCCAGCAGCTTGGGGGGGACTAGCGGAGAGACCCAGTACTTC. The chain has TRBV5-1 and TRBJ2-5, with 11 bases lining up with TRBD2. Trimming removed 0 bases from V and 4 bases from J; junction bases left unmatched: 2. The CDR3 runs to 15 residues. Germline lookup yields CDR1 SGHRS and CDR2 YFSETQ.

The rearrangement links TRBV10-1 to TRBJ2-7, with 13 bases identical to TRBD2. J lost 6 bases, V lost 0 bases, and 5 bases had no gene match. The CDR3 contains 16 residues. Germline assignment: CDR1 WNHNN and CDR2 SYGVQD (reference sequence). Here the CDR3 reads CASSESRTSGSSEQYF. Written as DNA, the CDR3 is TGCGCCAGCAGTGAGTCCAGGACTAGCGGGAGCAGCGAGCAGTACTTC.

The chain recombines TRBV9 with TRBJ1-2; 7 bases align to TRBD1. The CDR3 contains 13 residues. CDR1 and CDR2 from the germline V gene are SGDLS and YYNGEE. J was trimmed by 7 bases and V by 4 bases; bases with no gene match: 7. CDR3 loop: CASSYTGVGGYTF. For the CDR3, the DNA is TGTGCCAGCAGCTATACAGGGGTGGGTGGCTACACCTTC. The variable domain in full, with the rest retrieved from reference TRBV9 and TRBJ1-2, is DSGVTQTPKHLITATGQRVTLRCSPRSGDLSVYWYQQSLDQGLQFLIQYYNGEERAKGNILERFSAQQFPDLHSELNLSSLELGDSALYFCASSYTGVGGYTFGSGTRLTVV.

The CDR3: CASSLTAPVGQVGFGNEQFF. In DNA, the CDR3 is TGTGCCAGCAGTCTTACGGCTCCCGTAGGCCAGGTTGGGTTCGGCAATGAGCAGTTCTTC. The rearrangement uses TRBV11-3 and TRBJ2-1; D unclear. Germline V gene sequence: CDR1 SGHNT, CDR2 YENEEA. Trimming took 6 bases from V and 6 from J, leaving 33 bases between them. The CDR3 is 20 amino acids.

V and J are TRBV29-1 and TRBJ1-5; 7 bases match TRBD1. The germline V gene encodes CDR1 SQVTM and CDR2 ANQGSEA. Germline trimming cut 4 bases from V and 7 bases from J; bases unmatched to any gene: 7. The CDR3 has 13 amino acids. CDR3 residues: CSVGTGPVQPQHF. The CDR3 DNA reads TGCAGCGTTGGGACAGGACCCGTCCAGCCCCAGCATTTT.

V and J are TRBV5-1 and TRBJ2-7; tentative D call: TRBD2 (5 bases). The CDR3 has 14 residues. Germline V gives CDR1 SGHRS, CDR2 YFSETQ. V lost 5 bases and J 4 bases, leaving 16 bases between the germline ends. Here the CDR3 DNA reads TGCGCCAGCAGAAGGGTCCGAGAGGGATACGAGCAGTACTTC. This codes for CASRRVREGYEQYF.

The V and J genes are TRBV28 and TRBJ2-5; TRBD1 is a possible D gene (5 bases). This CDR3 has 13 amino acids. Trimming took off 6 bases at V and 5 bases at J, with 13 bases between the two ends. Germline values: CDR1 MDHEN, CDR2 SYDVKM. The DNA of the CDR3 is TGTGCCAGCAGATCCAGGGTAATCGAGACCCAGTACTTC. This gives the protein CASRSRVIETQYF.

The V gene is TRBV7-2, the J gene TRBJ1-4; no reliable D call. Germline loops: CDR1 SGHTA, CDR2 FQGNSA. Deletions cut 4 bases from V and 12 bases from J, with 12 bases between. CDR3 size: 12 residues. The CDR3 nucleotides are TGTGCCAGCAGCTCCCGGTCGCCCGAACTGTTTTTT. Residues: CASSSRSPELFF.

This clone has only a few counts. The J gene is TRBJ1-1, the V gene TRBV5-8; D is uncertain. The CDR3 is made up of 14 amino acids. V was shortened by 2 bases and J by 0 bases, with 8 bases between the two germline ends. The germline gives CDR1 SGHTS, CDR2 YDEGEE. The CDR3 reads CASSFGLLNTEAFF. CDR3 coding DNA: TGTGCCAGCAGCTTCGGACTATTGAACACTGAAGCTTTCTTT.

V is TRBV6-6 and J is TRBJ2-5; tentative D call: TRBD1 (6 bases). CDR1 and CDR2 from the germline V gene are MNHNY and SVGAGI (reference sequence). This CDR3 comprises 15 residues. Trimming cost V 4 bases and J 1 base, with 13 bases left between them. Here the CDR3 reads CASSFSGHIQETQYF. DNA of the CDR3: TGTGCCAGCAGTTTCTCGGGACACATCCAAGAGACCCAGTACTTC.

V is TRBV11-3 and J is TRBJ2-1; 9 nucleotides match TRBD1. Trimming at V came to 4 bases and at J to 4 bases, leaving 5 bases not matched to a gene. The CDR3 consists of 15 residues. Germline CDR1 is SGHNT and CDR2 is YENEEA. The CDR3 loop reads CASSSRQGDYNEQFF. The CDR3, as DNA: TGTGCCAGCAGCTCTCGACAGGGGGATTACAATGAGCAGTTCTTC.

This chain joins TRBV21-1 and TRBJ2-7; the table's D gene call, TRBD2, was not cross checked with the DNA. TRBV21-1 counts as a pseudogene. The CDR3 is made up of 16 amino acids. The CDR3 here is CASSKYGTQSSYEQYF. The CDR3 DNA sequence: TGTGCCAGCAGCAAATACGGGACTCAGAGCTCCTACGAGCAGTACTTC.

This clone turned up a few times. CDR3 in amino acids: CATSRDFPPQVNEQYF. In nucleotides, the CDR3 is TGTGCCACCAGCAGAGATTTTCCCCCACAAGTGAACGAGCAGTACTTC. The J gene is TRBJ2-7, the V gene TRBV15, with D uncertain. Germline assignment: CDR1 LNHNV and CDR2 YYDKDF (reference sequence). V was trimmed by 0 bases and J by 5 bases, leaving 17 bases between them. CDR3 length: 16 amino acids.

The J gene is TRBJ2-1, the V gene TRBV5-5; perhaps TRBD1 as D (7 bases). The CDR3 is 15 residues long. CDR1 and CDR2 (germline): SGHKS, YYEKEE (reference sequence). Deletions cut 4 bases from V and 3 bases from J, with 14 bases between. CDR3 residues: CASSPRGDSYNEQFF. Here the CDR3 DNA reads TGTGCCAGCAGCCCGAGGGGGGACAGCTACAATGAGCAGTTCTTC. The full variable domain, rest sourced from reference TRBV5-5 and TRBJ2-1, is DAGVTQSPTHLIKTRGQQVTLRCSPISGHKSVSWYQQVLGQGPQFIFQYYEKEERGRGNFPDRFSARQFPNYSSELNVNALLLGDSALYLCASSPRGDSYNEQFFGPGTRLTVL.

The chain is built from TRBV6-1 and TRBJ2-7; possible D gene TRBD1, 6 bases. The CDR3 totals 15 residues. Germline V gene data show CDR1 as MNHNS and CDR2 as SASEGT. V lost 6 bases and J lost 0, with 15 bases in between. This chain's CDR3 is CASRPSGTPSYEQYF. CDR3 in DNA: TGTGCCAGCAGACCCTCCGGGACACCCTCCTACGAGCAGTACTTC.

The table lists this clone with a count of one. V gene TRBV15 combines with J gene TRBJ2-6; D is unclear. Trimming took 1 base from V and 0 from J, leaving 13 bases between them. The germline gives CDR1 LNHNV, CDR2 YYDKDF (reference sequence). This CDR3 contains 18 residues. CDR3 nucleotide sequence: TGTGCCACCAGCAGAGTGGCCGATTCCTTCTCTGGGGCCAACGTCCTGACTTTC. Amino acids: CATSRVADSFSGANVLTF.

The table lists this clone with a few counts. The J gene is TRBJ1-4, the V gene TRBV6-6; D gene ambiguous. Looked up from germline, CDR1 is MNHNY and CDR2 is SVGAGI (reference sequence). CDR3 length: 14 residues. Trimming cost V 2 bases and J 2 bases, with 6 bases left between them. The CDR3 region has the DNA TGTGCCAGCAGTTACCGCGGGACTAATGAAAAACTGTTTTTT. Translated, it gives CASSYRGTNEKLFF.

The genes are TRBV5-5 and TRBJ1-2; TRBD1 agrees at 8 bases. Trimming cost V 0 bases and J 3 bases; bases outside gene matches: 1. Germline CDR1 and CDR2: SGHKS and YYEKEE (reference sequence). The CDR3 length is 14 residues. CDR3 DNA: TGTGCCAGCAGCTTGGCGGGACAGGACTATGGCTACACCTTC. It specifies CASSLAGQDYGYTF. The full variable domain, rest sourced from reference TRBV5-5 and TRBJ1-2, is DAGVTQSPTHLIKTRGQQVTLRCSPISGHKSVSWYQQVLGQGPQFIFQYYEKEERGRGNFPDRFSARQFPNYSSELNVNALLLGDSALYLCASSLAGQDYGYTFGSGTRLTVV.

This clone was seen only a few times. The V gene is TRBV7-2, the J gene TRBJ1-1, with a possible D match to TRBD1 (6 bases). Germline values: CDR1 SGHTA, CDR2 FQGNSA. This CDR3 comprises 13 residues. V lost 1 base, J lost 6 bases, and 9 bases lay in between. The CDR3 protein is CASSLVRQAEAFF. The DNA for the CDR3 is TGTGCCAGCAGCTTAGTGAGACAGGCTGAAGCTTTCTTT.

The CDR3 loop reads CASSLAGTIQGYTF. Written as DNA, the CDR3 is TGTGCCAGCAGCTTGGCCGGGACAATTCAGGGCTACACCTTC. The chain carries TRBV5-6 and TRBJ1-2, with D possibly matching TRBD1 (6 bases). V lost 0 bases, J lost 8 bases, and 14 bases lay in between. This CDR3 spans 14 amino acids. CDR1 SGHDT and CDR2 YYEEEE come from the germline V gene.

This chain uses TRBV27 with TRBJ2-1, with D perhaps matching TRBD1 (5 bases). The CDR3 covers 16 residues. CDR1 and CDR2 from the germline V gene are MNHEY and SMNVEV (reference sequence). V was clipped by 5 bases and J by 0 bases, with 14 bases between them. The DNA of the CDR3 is TGTGCCAGCAGTCCTTCGACAGTGAGCTCCTACAATGAGCAGTTCTTC. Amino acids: CASSPSTVSSYNEQFF.

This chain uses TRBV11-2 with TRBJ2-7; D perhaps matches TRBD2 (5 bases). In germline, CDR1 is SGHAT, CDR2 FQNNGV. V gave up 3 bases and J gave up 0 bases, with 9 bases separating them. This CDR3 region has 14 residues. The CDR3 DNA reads TGTGCCAGCAGCTTGGACGGGAACTCCTACGAGCAGTACTTC. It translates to CASSLDGNSYEQYF.

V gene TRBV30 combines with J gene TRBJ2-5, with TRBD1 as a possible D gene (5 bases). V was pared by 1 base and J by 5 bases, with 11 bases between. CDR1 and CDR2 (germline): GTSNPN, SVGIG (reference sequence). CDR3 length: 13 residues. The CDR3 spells CAWSAKGLETQYF. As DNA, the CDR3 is TGTGCCTGGAGTGCAAAGGGGCTGGAGACCCAGTACTTC.

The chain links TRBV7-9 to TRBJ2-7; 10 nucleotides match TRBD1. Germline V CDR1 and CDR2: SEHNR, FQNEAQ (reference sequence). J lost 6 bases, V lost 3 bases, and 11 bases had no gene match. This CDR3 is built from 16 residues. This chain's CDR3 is CASSFFRDRGVAEQYF. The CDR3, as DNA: TGTGCCAGCAGCTTCTTTAGGGACAGGGGTGTCGCCGAGCAGTACTTC.

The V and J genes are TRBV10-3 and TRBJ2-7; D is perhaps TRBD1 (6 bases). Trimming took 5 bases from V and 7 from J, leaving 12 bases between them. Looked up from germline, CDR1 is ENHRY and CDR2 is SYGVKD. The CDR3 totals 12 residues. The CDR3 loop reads CAISPQGQEQYF. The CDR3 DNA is TGTGCCATCAGTCCTCAGGGGCAAGAGCAGTACTTC.

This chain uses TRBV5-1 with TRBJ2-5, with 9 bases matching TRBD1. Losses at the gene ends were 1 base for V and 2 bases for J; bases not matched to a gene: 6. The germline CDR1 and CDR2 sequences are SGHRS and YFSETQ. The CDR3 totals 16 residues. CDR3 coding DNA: TGCGCCAGCAGCTTGAGCCTCGGGACAGGGCAAGAGACCCAGTACTTC. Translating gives CASSLSLGTGQETQYF.

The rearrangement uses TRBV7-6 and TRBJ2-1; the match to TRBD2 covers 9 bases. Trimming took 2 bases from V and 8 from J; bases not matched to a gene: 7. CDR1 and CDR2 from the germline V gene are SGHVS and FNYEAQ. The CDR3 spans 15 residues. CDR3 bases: TGTGCCAGCAGCTTACGTTCTAGCGGGATCGATGAGCAGTTCTTC. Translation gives CASSLRSSGIDEQFF.

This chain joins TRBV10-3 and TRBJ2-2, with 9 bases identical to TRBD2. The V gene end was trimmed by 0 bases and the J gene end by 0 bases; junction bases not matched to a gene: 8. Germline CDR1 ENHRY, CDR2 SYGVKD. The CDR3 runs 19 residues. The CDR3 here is CAISESDAGGLANTGELFF. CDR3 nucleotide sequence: TGTGCCATCAGTGAGTCGGATGCGGGAGGGTTGGCGAACACCGGGGAGCTGTTTTTT.

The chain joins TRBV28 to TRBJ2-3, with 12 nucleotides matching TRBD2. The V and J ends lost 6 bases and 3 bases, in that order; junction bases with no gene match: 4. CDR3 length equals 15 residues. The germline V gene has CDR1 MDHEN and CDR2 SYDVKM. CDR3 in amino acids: CASSRLAGETDTQYF. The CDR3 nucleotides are TGTGCCAGCAGCAGACTAGCGGGAGAGACAGATACGCAGTATTTT.

The CDR3 DNA reads as TGTGCCAGCAGCTTACGGACATCGGACACCATATATTTT. Protein sequence: CASSLRTSDTIYF. The rearrangement links TRBV7-9 to TRBJ1-3, with D perhaps TRBD1 (5 bases). CDR1 is SEHNR, CDR2 FQNEAQ, per germline (reference sequence). V lost 2 bases to trimming and J lost 8 bases, with 10 bases between them. CDR3 length equals 13 residues.

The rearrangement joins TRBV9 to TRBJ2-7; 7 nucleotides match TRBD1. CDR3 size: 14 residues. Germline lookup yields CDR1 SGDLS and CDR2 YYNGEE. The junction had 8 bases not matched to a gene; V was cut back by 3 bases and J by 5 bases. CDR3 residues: CASSEGDRVHEQYF. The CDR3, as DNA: TGTGCCAGCAGCGAGGGCGACAGGGTCCACGAGCAGTACTTC.

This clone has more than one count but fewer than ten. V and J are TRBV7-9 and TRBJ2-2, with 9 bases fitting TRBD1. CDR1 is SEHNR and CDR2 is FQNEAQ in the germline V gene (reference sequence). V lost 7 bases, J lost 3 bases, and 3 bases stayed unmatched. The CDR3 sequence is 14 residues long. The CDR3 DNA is TGTGCCAGCACCAGGACAGGGGACACCGGGGAGCTGTTTTTT. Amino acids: CASTRTGDTGELFF.